This T cell receptor beta chain stems from a study of blood T cell repertoires in COVID-19 (dated by TCRdb to about 2020). Turning to the overall study: Samples covering the acute and convalescent phases of COVID-19 were provided by collaborators in the United States, Italy and Spain. Subjects who had been exposed to COVID-19, were actively infected with it, or had recovered from it provided the deeply sampled blood TCRbeta repertoires that made up the dataset. The samples were drawn from two sources: the first 160 participants of the ongoing ImmuneRACE study, and 1,254 subjects contributed by 6 global collaborators. The repertoires were made available in a free public database intended to serve as a resource for research on the immune response to SARS-CoV-2. The prospective study material was composed of cDNA or gDNA derived from T cells, B-cell-depleted T cells, or PBMCs. Sample metadata almost always included a de-identified subject ID, COVID-19 status, age in years and sex. HLA class I and class II types, where available, came from metadata supplied by the sample provider rather than from assay-based typing. General conclusions and limits of the study: The quantity of clinical and demographic metadata differed by source and by participant and was supplied without curation.

Notes on this clone: The specificity of this receptor is unknown. Base qualities are missing; no much larger clone stands one base away.

Sequences MNHEY (CDR1) and SMNVEV (CDR2) are obtained from the germline V gene (reference sequence). From cysteine to phenylalanine, the CDR3 is 17 amino acids long. Only the CDR3 DNA is retained, 51 bases long and in frame from the first base. V ends up 4 bases short and J 0 bases short, with an unmatched junction base count of 8. The immunoSEQ Assay, a bias-controlled multiplex PCR, was used to amplify TCRbeta CDR3 regions from genomic DNA. In the original analysis: The number of nucleated cells in each sample was estimated by amplification of reference gene primers within the assay. To quantify the absolute abundance of each unique TCRbeta CDR3 rearrangement, sequence reads were collapsed and filtered. For each sample, productive Simpson clonality was calculated by taking the square root of Simpson's diversity index across productive rearrangements. TCRdb limited this immuneACCESS table to in-frame rearrangements with V and J called. A share of clones is missing; checked studies link under half to unresolved V genes, and the rest is unexplained. The D gene and trimming were derived from the DNA, and the V and J assignments and clone size from that table. Recorded for this sample are about 100,000 clones; roughly nine tenths of them occurred a single time. The ten largest clonotypes hold 15% to 20% of the sample.

Collaborating institutions collected whole blood in K2EDTA tubes following their own protocols. For TCRbeta analysis, collaborators shipped samples in one of three forms: frozen whole blood, isolated PBMCs, or DNA extracted from either of those sample types. In this chain, TRBV27 is recombined with TRBJ2-2, with 7 junctional bases fitting TRBD1. Material for sequencing was peripheral blood. The sequence came from a man between 45 and 60 years old with acute or convalescent COVID-19. The CDR3 reads as follows: CASSSVRQGANTGELFF. The sequence in DNA is TGTGCCAGCAGTTCCGTTCGACAGGGAGCGAACACCGGGGAGCTGTTTTTT.